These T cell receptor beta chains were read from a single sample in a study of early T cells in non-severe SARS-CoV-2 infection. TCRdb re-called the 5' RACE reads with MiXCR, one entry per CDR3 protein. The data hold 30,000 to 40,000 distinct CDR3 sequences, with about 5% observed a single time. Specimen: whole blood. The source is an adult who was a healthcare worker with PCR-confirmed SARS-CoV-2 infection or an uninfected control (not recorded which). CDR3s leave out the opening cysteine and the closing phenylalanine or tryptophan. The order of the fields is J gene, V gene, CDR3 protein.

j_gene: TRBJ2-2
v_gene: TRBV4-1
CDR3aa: ASSYSTGSGTGELF

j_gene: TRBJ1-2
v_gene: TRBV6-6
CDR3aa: ASRLEANYGYT

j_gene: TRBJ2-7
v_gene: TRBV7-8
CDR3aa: ASRLQALSYEQY

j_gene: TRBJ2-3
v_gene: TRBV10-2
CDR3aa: ASSELVGTDTQY

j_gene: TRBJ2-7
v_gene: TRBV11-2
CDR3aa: ASSSGVAGLYEQY

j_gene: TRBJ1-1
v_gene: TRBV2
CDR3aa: ASRTNTEAF

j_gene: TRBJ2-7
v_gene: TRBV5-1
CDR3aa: ASSLEAGLSPRHRPY

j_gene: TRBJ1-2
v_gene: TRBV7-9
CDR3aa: ASSARGNGYT

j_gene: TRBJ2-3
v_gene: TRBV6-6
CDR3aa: ASRKTSALGDTQY

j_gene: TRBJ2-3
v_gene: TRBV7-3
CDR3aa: ASSLAGMADTQY

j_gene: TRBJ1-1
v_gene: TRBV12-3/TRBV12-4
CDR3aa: ASSYLNTEAF

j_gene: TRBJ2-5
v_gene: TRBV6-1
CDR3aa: ASLAWQETQY

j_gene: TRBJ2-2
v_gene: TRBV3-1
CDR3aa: ASSQDPGTGELF

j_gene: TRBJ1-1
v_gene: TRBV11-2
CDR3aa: ASSLGVLIEAF

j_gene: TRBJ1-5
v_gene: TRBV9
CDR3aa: ASSGTPASNQPQH

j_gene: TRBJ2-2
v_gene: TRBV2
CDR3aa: ASSEAEGGTGELF

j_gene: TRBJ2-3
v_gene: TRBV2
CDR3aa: ASTRADTQY

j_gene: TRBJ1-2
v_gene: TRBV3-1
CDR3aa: ASSQASGRYT

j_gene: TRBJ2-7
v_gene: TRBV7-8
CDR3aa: ASSPSPGKIYEQY

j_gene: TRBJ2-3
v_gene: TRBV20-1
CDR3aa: SARSSPGTSEADTQY

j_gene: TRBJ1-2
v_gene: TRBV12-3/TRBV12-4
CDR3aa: ASSFVGVSTPSYGYT

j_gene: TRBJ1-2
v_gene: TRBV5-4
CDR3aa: ASSLEMGPYGYT

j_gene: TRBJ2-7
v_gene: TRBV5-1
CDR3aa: ASTGTRNYEQY

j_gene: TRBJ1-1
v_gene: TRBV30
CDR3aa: ACLQGGRVNTEAF

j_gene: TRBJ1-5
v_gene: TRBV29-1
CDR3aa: SVPGLEPQH

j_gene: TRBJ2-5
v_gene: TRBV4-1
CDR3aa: ASSQRQSRETQY

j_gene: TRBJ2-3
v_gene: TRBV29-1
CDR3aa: SVRSTLGRDTQY

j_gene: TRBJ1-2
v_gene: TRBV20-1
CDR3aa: SGAGRGYGYT

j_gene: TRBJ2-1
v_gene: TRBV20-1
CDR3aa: SANTMNNNEQF

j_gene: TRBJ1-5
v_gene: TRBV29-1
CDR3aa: SVGTGKQPQH

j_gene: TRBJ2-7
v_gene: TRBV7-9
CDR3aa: ASSLRPFEQY

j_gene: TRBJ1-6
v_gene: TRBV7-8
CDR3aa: ASSPSRQGLSPLH

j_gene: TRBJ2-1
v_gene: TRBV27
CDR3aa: ASGWPEQF

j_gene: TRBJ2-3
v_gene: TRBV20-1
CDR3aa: SARARLRAGGPTDTQY

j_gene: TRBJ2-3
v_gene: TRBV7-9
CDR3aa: ASSISRDLLTDTQY

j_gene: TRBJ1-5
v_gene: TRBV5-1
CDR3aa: ASSLDGGNQPQH

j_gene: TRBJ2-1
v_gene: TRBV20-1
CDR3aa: SARRRVSYNEQF

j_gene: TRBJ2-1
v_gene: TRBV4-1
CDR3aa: ASSPEVGPGVGEQF

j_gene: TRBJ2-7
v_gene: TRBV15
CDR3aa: ATSISGGDYEQY

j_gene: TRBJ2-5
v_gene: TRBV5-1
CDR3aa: ASSHSWGTEGETQY

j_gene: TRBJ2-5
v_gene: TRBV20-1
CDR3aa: SASPRQETQY

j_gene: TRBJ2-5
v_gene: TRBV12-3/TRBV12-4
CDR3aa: ASSFGAGETQY

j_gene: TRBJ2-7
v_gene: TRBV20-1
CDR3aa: SANSGTSVAYEQY

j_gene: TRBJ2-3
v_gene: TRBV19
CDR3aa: ASKEDRGANTQY

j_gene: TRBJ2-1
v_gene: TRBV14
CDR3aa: ASSQGSAYNEQF

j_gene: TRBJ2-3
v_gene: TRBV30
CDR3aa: AWSSPRPGGIGTQY

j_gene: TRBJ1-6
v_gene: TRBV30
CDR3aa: AWGFGNSPLH

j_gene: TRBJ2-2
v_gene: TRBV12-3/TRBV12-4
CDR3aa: ASSFPAGELF

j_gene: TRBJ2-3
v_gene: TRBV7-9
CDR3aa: ASSLPPRGGADTQY

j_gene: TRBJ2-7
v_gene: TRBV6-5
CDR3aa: ASSLAKAYEQY

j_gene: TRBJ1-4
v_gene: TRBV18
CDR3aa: ASSPGTTNEKLF

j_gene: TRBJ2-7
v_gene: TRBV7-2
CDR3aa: ASSLELAGGTSSYEQY

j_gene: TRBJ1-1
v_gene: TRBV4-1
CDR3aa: ASSQPTGIEAF

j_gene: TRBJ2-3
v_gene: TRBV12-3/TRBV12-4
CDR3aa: ASRRGTADTQY

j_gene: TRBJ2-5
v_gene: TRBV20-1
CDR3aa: SARDLMSSQETQY

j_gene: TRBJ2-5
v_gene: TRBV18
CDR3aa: ASSMTPQETQY